This T cell receptor (beta chain) was recorded in a study of cytomegalovirus exposure and HLA in healthy donors. Study information: Clustering assigned approximately 78% of the roughly 400 genotyped donors to the Caucasian-associated ancestry cluster. Findings of the study overall: No immune exposure information besides CMV serostatus was available. When the data were analyzed later, several of the most significant clusters appeared to be linked to common viral pathogens. Reports indicated that the classifier achieved high specificity and sensitivity in diagnosing cytomegalovirus status.

PCR employed 60 Vbeta and 13 Jbeta primers. Profiled with immunoSEQ multiplex PCR; TCRdb holds only in-frame clones, not every one. The sample includes some 150,000 clones, 79% of them seen just once. To note about this clone: Its antigen remains unknown.

The germline gives CDR1 MNHEY, CDR2 SVGAGI. The CDR3 sequence is 14 residues long. Trimming shortened V by 0 bases and J by 2 bases, and 5 bases separated the two germline ends. The chain combines TRBV6-5 with TRBJ2-1; D is unclear. Sequencing was carried out using PBMCs. The receptor was isolated from a woman aged 40 to 49 in good health and CMV-seropositive. The CDR3 nucleotides read TGTGCCAGCAGTTACTCGAGTACCTACAATGAGCAGTTCTTC. This encodes CASSYSSTYNEQFF.